Listed here are 4 T cell receptor beta chains from one sample, sequenced in a study of shared clonotypes between healthy human individuals. Repertoires were generated with immunoSEQ multiplex PCR, while TCRdb's copy carries only in-frame clones and drops some. Of about 1.1 million clones in the sample, 70% to 80% are singletons; the top ten hold 0.85% to 1%. Sequencing input: memory CD4+ T cells from PBMCs. Regarding subset: CD45RA-negative fraction. The receptor set was obtained from a man between 18 and 35 years old in good health. Some clones in this sample may be carry-over from other donors' samples.

This clone came up many times. This chain uses TRBV15 with TRBJ2-7, with 13 positions matching TRBD2. This CDR3 is built from 16 residues. From germline, CDR1 is LNHNV and CDR2 YYDKDF (reference sequence). Unmatched junction bases numbered 5, after V lost 0 bases and J lost 6 bases. CDR3 loop: CATSRDRGLAGSEQYF. The CDR3 DNA sequence: TGTGCCACCAGCAGAGATCGGGGACTAGCGGGAAGCGAGCAGTACTTC.

This chain links TRBV19 with TRBJ1-5; D remains unclear. Germline V gives CDR1 LNHDA, CDR2 SQIVND (reference sequence). The CDR3 has 15 residues. Trimming left V 6 bases short and J 0 bases short, with 12 bases between. CDR3: CASSSETYSNQPQHF. The CDR3 region has the DNA TGTGCCAGTAGCTCCGAAACCTATAGCAATCAGCCCCAGCATTTT.

The chain recombines TRBV11-3 with TRBJ2-2, with no clear D. Germline V CDR1 and CDR2: SGHNT, YENEEA. Trimming left V 0 bases short and J 5 bases short, with 4 bases between. The CDR3 is 13 amino acids. In DNA, the CDR3 is TGTGCCAGCAGCTTAGATCTGACCGGGGAGCTGTTTTTT. Its protein product is CASSLDLTGELFF. Drawing the rest from reference TRBV11-3 and TRBJ2-2, the complete variable domain is EAGVVQSPRYKIIEKKQPVAFWCNPISGHNTLYWYLQNLGQGPELLIRYENEEAVDDSQLPKDRFSAERLKGVDSTLKIQPAELGDSAVYLCASSLDLTGELFFGEGSRLTVL.

To note about this clone: With a much larger clone just one base away, this may be a read error. The chain has TRBV30 and TRBJ2-5, with unresolved D. In germline, CDR1 is GTSNPN, CDR2 SVGIG (reference sequence). The CDR3 has 13 amino acids. The CDR3 sequence: CAWNRVLQDTQYF. As DNA, the CDR3 is TGTGCCTGGAACAGAGTCCTTCAAGATACCCAGTACTTC.